This record looks at one T cell receptor beta chain sequence and its context. Its target antigen remains unknown. Qualities for individual bases were not recorded, and no much larger clone is one base off. The time point label, as the study defines it: 30 days after allogeneic hematopoietic stem cell transplantation. At 30 days after allogeneic hematopoietic stem cell transplantation, peripheral blood mononuclear cells were collected from the patients. These data are taken from a study of regulatory T cells after allogeneic stem cell transplantation (dated by TCRdb to the late 2010s). In terms of the full investigation: Each patient's group depended on whether acute graft-versus-host disease developed within 100 days after stem cell transplantation. CD4+CD25+CD127- regulatory T cells were obtained from patient PBMCs by means of fluorescence-activated cell sorting. Conventional CD4+ T cells defined as CD4+CD25+/-CD127+ were also sorted and TCR-sequenced for comparison in the study. The study compared the regulatory T-cell TCR repertoire after allogeneic stem cell transplantation between patients with and without acute graft-versus-host disease.

The instrument given in TCRdb is Illumina MiSeq. Reverse transcription of RNA was performed with the SMARTer RACE cDNA Amplification kit, after which the TCR beta CDR3 region was amplified. RNA from sorted cells was extracted with the RNeasy Mini Kit. Illumina paired-end sequencing was applied to the TCR beta amplicons. In the paper's pipeline: MiXCR, VDJtools and the tcR R package were used for TCR repertoire analysis. The inverse Simpson index was used to measure diversity, and clones were grouped as rare, small, medium or expanded based on each clone's proportion of the repertoire. Starting from the raw public reads, TCRdb applied fastp trimming at Q25, assembled clones with MiXCR and retained in-frame beta chains. Identical CDR3 proteins give one entry, which carries the most common genes and DNA. What appears here as the V and J calls and clone size reflects TCRdb's work, not the paper's. This sample gives 4,500 or so distinct CDR3 sequences in total; around 97% of them show up just once. The ten largest account for roughly 39% of the sample.

Looking up the germline V gene yields CDR1 SNHLY and CDR2 FYNNEI. The CDR3 runs 16 residues from the cysteine to the phenylalanine. Solely the CDR3 DNA is kept, with 48 bases framed from the first base. Compared with germline, V lacks 4 bases and J lacks 8 bases; bases without a gene match: 10. What the authors observed across the whole study: Conventional CD4+ T-cell repertoire diversity did not differ significantly between patients with and without graft-versus-host disease. Top 10 regulatory T-cell clones occupied a significantly larger repertoire share in non-GvHD patients, suggesting expansion of presumably allo-specific protective clones. A less diverse, more focused regulatory T-cell TCR repertoire was observed in patients without graft-versus-host disease than in patients with the disease. Because the patient sample size was small, the findings needed validation in a larger cohort. None of the regulatory T-cell clones was shared across all patients, and no significant correlation was found between sorted cell numbers and the inverse Simpson index.

The sequencing here drew on sorted CD4+ T cells from blood (whether regulatory or conventional is not recorded), taken 30 days after allogeneic stem cell transplant. The rearrangement joined TRBV2 to TRBJ2-2; TRBD2 matches 10 bases in the middle. The receptor's source is a human patient who had an allogeneic stem cell transplant, so the T cells may come from the graft donor. The CDR3 here reads CASSGDLAGVVGELFF. The DNA sequence is given as TGTGCCAGCAGTGGCGACCTAGCGGGGGTGGTAGGGGAGCTGTTTTTT. With all but the CDR3 taken from the reference TRBV2 and TRBJ2-2 genes, the full variable domain is: EPEVTQTPSHQVTQMGQEVILRCVPISNHLYFYWYRQILGQKVEFLVSFYNNEISEKSEIFDDQFSVERPDGSNFTLKIRSTKLEDSAMYFCASSGDLAGVVGELFFGEGSRLTVL.